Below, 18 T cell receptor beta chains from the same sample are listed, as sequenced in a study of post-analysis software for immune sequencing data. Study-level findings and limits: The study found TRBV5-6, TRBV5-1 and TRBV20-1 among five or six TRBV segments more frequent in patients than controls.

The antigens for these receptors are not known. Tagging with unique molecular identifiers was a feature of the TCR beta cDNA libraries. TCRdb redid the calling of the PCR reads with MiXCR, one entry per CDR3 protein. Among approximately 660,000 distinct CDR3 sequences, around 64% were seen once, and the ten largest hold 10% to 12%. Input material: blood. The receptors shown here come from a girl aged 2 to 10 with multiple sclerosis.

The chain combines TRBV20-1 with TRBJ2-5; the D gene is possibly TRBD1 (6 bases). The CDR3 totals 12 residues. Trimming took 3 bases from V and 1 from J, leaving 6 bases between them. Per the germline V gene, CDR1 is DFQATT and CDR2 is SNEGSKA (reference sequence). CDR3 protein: CSARDSQETQYF. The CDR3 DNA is TGCAGTGCTAGGGACAGCCAAGAGACCCAGTACTTC.

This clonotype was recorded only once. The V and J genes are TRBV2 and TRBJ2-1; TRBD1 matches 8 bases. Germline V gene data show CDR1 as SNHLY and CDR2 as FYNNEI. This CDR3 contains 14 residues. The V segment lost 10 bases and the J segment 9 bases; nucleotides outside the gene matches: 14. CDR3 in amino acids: CATKDRAFKGEQFF. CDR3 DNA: TGTGCCACCAAGGACAGGGCTTTTAAGGGTGAGCAGTTCTTC. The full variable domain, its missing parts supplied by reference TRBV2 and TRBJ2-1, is EPEVTQTPSHQVTQMGQEVILRCVPISNHLYFYWYRQILGQKVEFLVSFYNNEISEKSEIFDDQFSVERPDGSNFTLKIRSTKLEDSAMYFCATKDRAFKGEQFFGPGTRLTVL.

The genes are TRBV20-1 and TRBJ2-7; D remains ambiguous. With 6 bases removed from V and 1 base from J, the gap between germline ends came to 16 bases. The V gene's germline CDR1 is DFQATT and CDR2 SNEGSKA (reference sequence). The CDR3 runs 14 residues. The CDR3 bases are TGCAGTGCCAGAAGTTCCGAGGCATCCTACGAGCAGTACTTC. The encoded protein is CSARSSEASYEQYF.

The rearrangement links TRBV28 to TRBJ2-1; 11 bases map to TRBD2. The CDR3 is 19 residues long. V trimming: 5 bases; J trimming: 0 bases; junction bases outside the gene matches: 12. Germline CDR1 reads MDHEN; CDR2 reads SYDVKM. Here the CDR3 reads CASSPPTSGIFSSYNEQFF. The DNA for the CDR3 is TGTGCCAGCAGTCCGCCGACTAGCGGGATATTCAGCTCCTACAATGAGCAGTTCTTC.

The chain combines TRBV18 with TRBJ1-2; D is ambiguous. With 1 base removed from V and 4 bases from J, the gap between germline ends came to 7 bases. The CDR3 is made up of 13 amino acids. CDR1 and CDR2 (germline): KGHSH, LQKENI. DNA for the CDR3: TGTGCCAGCTCACCACAGATCAGCTATGGCTACACCTTC. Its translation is CASSPQISYGYTF.

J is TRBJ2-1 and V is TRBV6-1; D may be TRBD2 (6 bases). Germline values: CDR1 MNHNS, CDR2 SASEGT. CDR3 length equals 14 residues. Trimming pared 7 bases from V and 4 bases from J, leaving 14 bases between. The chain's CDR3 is CASKRLGVYNEQFF. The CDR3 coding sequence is TGTGCCAGCAAACGACTAGGGGTTTACAATGAGCAGTTCTTC.

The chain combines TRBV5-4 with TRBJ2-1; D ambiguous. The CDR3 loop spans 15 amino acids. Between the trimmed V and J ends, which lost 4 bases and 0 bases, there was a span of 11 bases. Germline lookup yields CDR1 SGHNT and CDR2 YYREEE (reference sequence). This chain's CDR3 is CASSPSGVSYNEQFF. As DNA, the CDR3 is TGTGCCAGCAGCCCGAGTGGAGTCTCCTACAATGAGCAGTTCTTC. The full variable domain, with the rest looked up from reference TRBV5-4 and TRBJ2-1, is ETGVTQSPTHLIKTRGQQVTLRCSSQSGHNTVSWYQQALGQGPQFIFQYYREEENGRGNFPPRFSGLQFPNYSSELNVNALELDDSALYLCASSPSGVSYNEQFFGPGTRLTVL.

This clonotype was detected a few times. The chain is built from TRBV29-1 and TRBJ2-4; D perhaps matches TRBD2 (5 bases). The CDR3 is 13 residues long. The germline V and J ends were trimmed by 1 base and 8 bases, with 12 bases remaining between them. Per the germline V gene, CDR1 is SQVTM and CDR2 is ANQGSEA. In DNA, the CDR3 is TGCAGCGTTGAAGCGGGAAAGGGTGACATTCAGTACTTC. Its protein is CSVEAGKGDIQYF.

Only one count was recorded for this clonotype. DNA of the CDR3: TGCGCCAGCAGCCTGTCTCAAGGGGCCAATGAGCAGTTCTTC. It encodes CASSLSQGANEQFF. The chain recombines TRBV5-1 with TRBJ2-1; TRBD1 might be the D (5 bases). From germline, CDR1 is SGHRS and CDR2 YFSETQ. The length of the CDR3 is 14 residues. With 4 bases removed from V and 6 bases from J, the gap between germline ends came to 14 bases.

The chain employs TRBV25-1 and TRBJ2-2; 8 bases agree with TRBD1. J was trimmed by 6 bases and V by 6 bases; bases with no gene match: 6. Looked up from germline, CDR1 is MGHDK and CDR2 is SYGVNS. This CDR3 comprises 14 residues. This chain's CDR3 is CASRTGARAGELFF. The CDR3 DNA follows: TGTGCCAGCAGGACAGGGGCGAGAGCCGGGGAGCTGTTTTTT.

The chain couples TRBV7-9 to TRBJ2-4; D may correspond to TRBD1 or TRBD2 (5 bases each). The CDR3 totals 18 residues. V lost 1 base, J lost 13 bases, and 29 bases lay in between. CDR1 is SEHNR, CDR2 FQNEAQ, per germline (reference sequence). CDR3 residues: CASSLVGAEKGTSYGQYF. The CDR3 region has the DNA TGTGCCAGCAGCTTAGTAGGGGCCGAAAAGGGGACCAGCTACGGGCAGTACTTC.

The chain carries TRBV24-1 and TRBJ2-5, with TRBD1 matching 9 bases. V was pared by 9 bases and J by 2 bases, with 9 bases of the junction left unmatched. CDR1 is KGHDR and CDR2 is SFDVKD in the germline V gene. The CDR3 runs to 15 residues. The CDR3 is CATGEEGTGQETQYF. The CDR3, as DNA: TGTGCCACCGGGGAGGAGGGGACAGGGCAAGAGACCCAGTACTTC.

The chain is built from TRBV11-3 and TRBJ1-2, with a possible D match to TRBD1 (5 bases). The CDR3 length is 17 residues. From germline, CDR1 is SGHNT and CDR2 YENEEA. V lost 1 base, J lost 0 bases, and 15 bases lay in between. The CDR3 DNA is TGTGCCAGCAGCTTAGCCGCGAACAGGCCCGCTAACTATGGCTACACCTTC. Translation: CASSLAANRPANYGYTF.

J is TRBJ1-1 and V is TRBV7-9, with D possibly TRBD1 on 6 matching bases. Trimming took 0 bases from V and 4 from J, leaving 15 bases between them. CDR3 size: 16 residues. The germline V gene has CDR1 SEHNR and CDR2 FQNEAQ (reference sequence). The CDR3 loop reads CASSLALTGTGTEAFF. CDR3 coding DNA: TGTGCCAGCAGCTTAGCCCTTACAGGGACGGGCACTGAAGCTTTCTTT.

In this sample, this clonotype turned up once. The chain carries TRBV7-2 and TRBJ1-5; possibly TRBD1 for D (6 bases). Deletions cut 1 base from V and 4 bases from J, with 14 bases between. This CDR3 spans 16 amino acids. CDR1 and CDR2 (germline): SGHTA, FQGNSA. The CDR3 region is CASSLVGAGGNQPQHF. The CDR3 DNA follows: TGTGCCAGCAGCTTAGTGGGGGCCGGGGGGAATCAGCCCCAGCATTTT.

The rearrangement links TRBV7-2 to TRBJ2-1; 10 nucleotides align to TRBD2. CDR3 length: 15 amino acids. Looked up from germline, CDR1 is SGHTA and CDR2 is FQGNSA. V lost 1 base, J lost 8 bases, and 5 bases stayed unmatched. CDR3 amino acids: CASSLGAGGPDEQFF. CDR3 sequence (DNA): TGTGCCAGCAGCTTAGGAGCGGGGGGGCCGGATGAGCAGTTCTTC.

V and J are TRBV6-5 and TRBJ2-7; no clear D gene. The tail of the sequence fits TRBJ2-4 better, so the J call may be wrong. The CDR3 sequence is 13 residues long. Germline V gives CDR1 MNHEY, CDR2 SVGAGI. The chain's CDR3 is CASSEPAKNIQYF. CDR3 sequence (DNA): TGTGCCAGCAGCGAACCAGCCAAAAACATTCAGTACTTC.

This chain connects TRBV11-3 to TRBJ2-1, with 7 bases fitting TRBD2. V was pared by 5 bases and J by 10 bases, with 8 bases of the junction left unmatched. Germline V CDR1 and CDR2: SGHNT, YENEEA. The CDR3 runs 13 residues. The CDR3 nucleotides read TGTGCCAGCAGCGCCCGCGGGGGAGGCGAGCAGTTCTTC. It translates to CASSARGGGEQFF.